These 32 T cell receptor beta chains came from one sample sequenced in a study of T cell changes during pregnancy in multiple sclerosis. Profiled with immunoSEQ multiplex PCR; TCRdb holds only in-frame clones, not every one. The sample gives tens of thousands of clones, around 90% of which show up once; 0.95% to 1.5% is in the top ten. The input for sequencing was CD4+ T cells from peripheral blood mononuclear cells, taken in the second trimester of pregnancy. Every receptor here comes from a female donor with multiple sclerosis, enrolled in a pregnancy study.

The rearrangement joins TRBV11-2 to TRBJ1-1; 8 bases fit TRBD1. After removal of 5 bases from V and 1 base from J, the junction contained 6 bases not matched to a gene. The CDR3 is made up of 15 amino acids. Looked up from germline, CDR1 is SGHAT and CDR2 is FQNNGV. Written as DNA, the CDR3 is TGTGCCAGCAGCCCGCAGACAGGGGAGAACACTGAAGCTTTCTTT. Translation gives CASSPQTGENTEAFF. Supplemented by reference TRBV11-2 and TRBJ1-1, the full variable domain reads EAGVAQSPRYKIIEKRQSVAFWCNPISGHATLYWYQQILGQGPKLLIQFQNNGVVDDSQLPKDRFSAERLKGVDSTLKIQPAKLEDSAVYLCASSPQTGENTEAFFGQGTRLTVV.

This chain connects TRBV4-2 to TRBJ1-1, with a weak D call TRBD1 (5 bases). Per the germline V gene, CDR1 is LGHNA and CDR2 is YNFKEQ. Trimming removed 0 bases from V and 1 base from J, with 9 bases in between. The CDR3 is 15 residues long. The CDR3, as DNA: TGTGCCAGCAGCCAAGATGAGACAGAGAACACTGAAGCTTTCTTT. Its translation: CASSQDETENTEAFF.

The rearrangement joins TRBV12-5 to TRBJ2-1; 8 bases line up with TRBD1. The germline V gene has CDR1 LGHNT and CDR2 FRNRAP. With 7 bases clipped from V and 6 bases from J, the junction kept 8 bases outside the gene matches. This CDR3 has 14 residues. The CDR3 sequence is CASAEQGAVNEQFF. The CDR3 DNA sequence: TGTGCTAGTGCCGAGCAGGGGGCGGTCAATGAGCAGTTCTTC.

The chain carries TRBV19 and TRBJ1-1, with D possibly TRBD1 on 5 matching bases. Deletions cut 7 bases from V and 6 bases from J, with 12 bases between. The CDR3 runs 12 residues. Germline V gives CDR1 LNHDA, CDR2 SQIVND (reference sequence). The CDR3 reads CASNPGAAEAFF. The CDR3 bases are TGTGCCAGTAACCCTGGGGCCGCTGAAGCTTTCTTT.

This clone was seen ten or more times. The genes are TRBV9 and TRBJ1-1; D call uncertain. The V gene lost 1 base and the J gene lost 3 bases, with 7 bases spanning the gap. Germline CDR1 reads SGDLS; CDR2 reads YYNGEE. The CDR3 spans 13 residues. The CDR3 bases are TGTGCCAGCAGCGTACAGGATTACACTGAAGCTTTCTTT. Translating gives CASSVQDYTEAFF.

The chain couples TRBV6-4 to TRBJ1-5; 8 nucleotides align to TRBD1. In germline, CDR1 is MRHNA, CDR2 SNTAGT. J gave up 0 bases and V 6 bases, and 4 bases lay outside the gene matches. The CDR3 loop spans 15 amino acids. Written as DNA, the CDR3 is TGTGCCAGCAGACCACAGGGGGGTAGCAATCAGCCCCAGCATTTT. Translation: CASRPQGGSNQPQHF.

V is TRBV18 and J is TRBJ1-4; tentative D call: TRBD1 (5 bases). The V gene's germline CDR1 is KGHSH and CDR2 LQKENI. Trimming took off 3 bases at V and 3 bases at J, with 11 bases between the two ends. The CDR3 extends over 15 amino acids. CDR3 nucleotides: TGTGCCAGCTCACCCGTTCGGGGGGCTAATGAAAAACTGTTTTTT. Translating gives CASSPVRGANEKLFF.

The rearrangement uses TRBV19 and TRBJ2-1, with 14 bases identical to TRBD2. Germline lookup yields CDR1 LNHDA and CDR2 SQIVND (reference sequence). The trim removed 3 bases at V and 8 bases at J, leaving 9 bases unmatched. The CDR3 contains 17 residues. CDR3: CASSIGGTSGSTYEQFF. CDR3 bases: TGTGCCAGTAGTATTGGGGGGACTAGCGGGAGTACCTATGAGCAGTTCTTC.

This clone was recorded a few times. The chain carries TRBV30 and TRBJ1-1; tentative D call: TRBD1 (6 bases). CDR1 and CDR2 (germline): GTSNPN, SVGIG (reference sequence). The CDR3 loop spans 12 amino acids. V lost 8 bases and J lost 1, with 11 bases in between. The chain's CDR3 is CAGLQGNTEAFF. CDR3 nucleotide sequence: TGTGCCGGATTACAGGGGAACACTGAAGCTTTCTTT.

This clone was seen a handful of times. The chain links TRBV5-1 to TRBJ1-1; D perhaps matches TRBD1 (6 bases). Trimming shortened V by 3 bases and J by 2 bases, and 14 bases separated the two germline ends. Per germline, CDR1 SGHRS and CDR2 YFSETQ. This CDR3 contains 15 residues. The CDR3 region is CASSYFDRLNTEAFF. The CDR3 DNA reads TGCGCCAGCAGCTACTTCGACAGGCTAAACACTGAAGCTTTCTTT.

This rearrangement joins TRBV28 to TRBJ2-6; no firm D call. Trimming cost V 3 bases and J 1 base, with 7 bases left between them. The CDR3 is made up of 15 amino acids. Germline CDR1 MDHEN, CDR2 SYDVKM. The CDR3 reads CASSFLLSGANVLTF. The CDR3, as DNA: TGTGCCAGCAGTTTTTTACTATCTGGGGCCAACGTCCTGACTTTC.

V gene TRBV11-2 combines with J gene TRBJ2-5; possible D gene TRBD2, 6 bases. Germline CDR1 reads SGHAT; CDR2 reads FQNNGV. CDR3 length: 15 residues. Trimming removed 8 bases from V and 2 bases from J, with 18 bases in between. CDR3 amino acids: CASQHDGSLQETQYF. The CDR3 nucleotides read TGTGCCAGCCAACATGACGGGAGCCTTCAAGAGACCCAGTACTTC.

The gene calls are TRBV6-5 and TRBJ2-5; 7 nucleotides align to TRBD1. The CDR3 is made up of 14 amino acids. Trimming cost V 4 bases and J 5 bases; bases outside gene matches: 7. Germline V CDR1 and CDR2: MNHEY, SVGAGI. The CDR3: CASSLGTVRETQYF. CDR3 nucleotide sequence: TGTGCCAGCAGTTTAGGGACAGTTAGGGAGACCCAGTACTTC.

The V call is TRBV5-1, the J call TRBJ2-1; TRBD1 matches at 8 bases. Germline CDR1 reads SGHRS; CDR2 reads YFSETQ. This CDR3 region has 14 residues. V was clipped by 4 bases and J by 5 bases; unmatched bases: 5. CDR3 coding DNA: TGCGCCAGCAGCCCAGGGGGCAGGGACAATGAGCAGTTCTTC. Translated: CASSPGGRDNEQFF.

The chain employs TRBV4-3 and TRBJ2-4, with 8 bases matching TRBD2. Germline lookup yields CDR1 LGHNA and CDR2 YSLEER. Trimming removed 11 bases from V and 6 bases from J; junction bases left unmatched: 6. The length of the CDR3 is 12 residues. CDR3 residues: CARGGTRNIQYF. The DNA of the CDR3 is TGCGCCCGGGGGGGGACGAGAAACATTCAGTACTTC.

The genes are TRBV5-1 and TRBJ2-1; 7 positions agree with TRBD2. The CDR3 is 15 amino acids. CDR1 and CDR2 (germline): SGHRS, YFSETQ. Trimming removed 0 bases from V and 6 bases from J; junction bases left unmatched: 6. In DNA, the CDR3 is TGCGCCAGCAGCTTGGGGCGCGGCGGGAGCAATGAGCAGTTCTTC. Protein product: CASSLGRGGSNEQFF.

The V gene is TRBV6-5, the J gene TRBJ2-3, with 9 bases aligning to TRBD1. The CDR3 is made up of 15 amino acids. Germline values: CDR1 MNHEY, CDR2 SVGAGI. The junction had 9 bases not matched to a gene; V was cut back by 8 bases and J by 3 bases. Here the CDR3 DNA reads TGTGCCAGCGGTCCGGGGACAGGGTTAACAGATACGCAGTATTTT. Its protein is CASGPGTGLTDTQYF.

The genes are TRBV7-7 and TRBJ2-1; 12 bases fit TRBD2. Germline V gene sequence: CDR1 SSHAT, CDR2 FNYEAQ (reference sequence). This CDR3 comprises 14 residues. J gave up 7 bases and V 5 bases, and 3 bases lay outside the gene matches. The CDR3 coding sequence is TGTGCCAGCAGCCCTAGCGGGGGGGGGAATGAGCAGTTCTTC. This sequence encodes CASSPSGGGNEQFF.

This chain links TRBV28 with TRBJ1-1; D gene ambiguous. V gave up 5 bases and J gave up 7 bases, with 14 bases separating them. Germline CDR1 reads MDHEN; CDR2 reads SYDVKM. There are 13 residues in the CDR3. CDR3 coding DNA: TGTGCCAGCAGTCCTGTGACATATGGTGAAGCTTTCTTT. Amino acids: CASSPVTYGEAFF. The full variable domain, completed using reference TRBV28 and TRBJ1-1, is DVKVTQSSRYLVKRTGEKVFLECVQDMDHENMFWYRQDPGLGLRLIYFSYDVKMKEKGDIPEGYSVSREKKERFSLILESASTNQTSMYLCASSPVTYGEAFFGQGTRLTVV.

This sequence joins TRBV29-1 and TRBJ2-7; 7 positions agree with TRBD1. This CDR3 is 13 amino acids long. Unmatched junction bases numbered 15, after V lost 7 bases and J lost 9 bases. The V gene's germline CDR1 is SQVTM and CDR2 ANQGSEA. CDR3 sequence reads: CSAQGQVGRTQYF. For the CDR3, the DNA is TGCAGCGCACAGGGGCAAGTCGGACGGACGCAGTACTTC.

This rearrangement joins TRBV5-1 to TRBJ2-5; D may be TRBD2 (6 bases). Germline V CDR1 and CDR2: SGHRS, YFSETQ. Trimming removed 0 bases from V and 2 bases from J, with 11 bases in between. The length of the CDR3 is 15 residues. The CDR3 nucleotides read TGCGCCAGCAGCTTGGGGGCAGGGACTCAAGAGACCCAGTACTTC. It encodes CASSLGAGTQETQYF.

The V call is TRBV18, the J call TRBJ2-5; 9 nucleotides align to TRBD1. CDR3 size: 19 residues. Trimming removed 0 bases from V and 1 base from J; junction bases left unmatched: 12. Germline CDR1 reads KGHSH; CDR2 reads LQKENI. CDR3 in amino acids: CASSPPNFRDRVGQETQYF. The CDR3 DNA follows: TGTGCCAGCTCACCACCTAATTTCCGGGACAGGGTTGGCCAAGAGACCCAGTACTTC.

This clone was counted a few times. The chain couples TRBV9 to TRBJ1-4, with D tentatively TRBD1 (5 bases). Trimming took 4 bases from V and 5 from J, leaving 9 bases between them. The CDR3 loop spans 13 amino acids. Germline V CDR1 and CDR2: SGDLS, YYNGEE. The CDR3 DNA reads TGTGCCAGCAGCCAGGGTGGGAATGAAAAACTGTTTTTT. Translated, it gives CASSQGGNEKLFF.

The chain joins TRBV28 to TRBJ1-2, with a weak D call TRBD1 (6 bases). The germline V gene has CDR1 MDHEN and CDR2 SYDVKM. Trimming stripped 3 bases from V and 8 bases from J, with 13 bases between. The CDR3 totals 13 residues. The CDR3 here is CASSFTQGGGYTF. CDR3 bases: TGTGCCAGCAGTTTTACACAGGGTGGCGGCTACACCTTC.

The J gene is TRBJ1-1, the V gene TRBV11-3; a weak D match, TRBD1 (5 bases). The CDR3 loop spans 13 amino acids. V was trimmed by 8 bases and J by 4 bases, leaving 14 bases between them. Germline loops: CDR1 SGHNT, CDR2 YENEEA. The CDR3 DNA follows: TGTGCCAGCGGCCGGGTGGGGGGCACTGAAGCTTTCTTT. Translating it yields CASGRVGGTEAFF.

This clone appeared a single time. The rearrangement links TRBV25-1 to TRBJ2-2; D is possibly TRBD1 (5 bases). The CDR3 loop spans 14 amino acids. Trimming removed 2 bases at V and 5 bases at J, with 9 bases between. Germline V gene sequence: CDR1 MGHDK, CDR2 SYGVNS. The CDR3 region is CASSEQGWTGELFF. The CDR3 region has the DNA TGTGCCAGCAGTGAACAGGGATGGACCGGGGAGCTGTTTTTT.

This chain links TRBV29-1 with TRBJ1-1; weak D call: TRBD1 (6 bases). The CDR3 runs to 16 residues. V was trimmed by 4 bases and J by 1 base, leaving 19 bases between them. Looked up from germline, CDR1 is SQVTM and CDR2 is ANQGSEA. CDR3 in amino acids: CSVGGLWTASNTEAFF. The DNA of the CDR3 is TGCAGCGTTGGAGGCCTATGGACAGCTTCGAACACTGAAGCTTTCTTT.

The J gene is TRBJ1-4, the V gene TRBV19; 8 positions agree with TRBD1. With 9 bases clipped from V and 5 bases from J, the junction kept 11 bases outside the gene matches. The CDR3 is 15 amino acids. Per germline, CDR1 LNHDA and CDR2 SQIVND (reference sequence). CDR3 region: CASTLDRGLNEKLFF. The CDR3 nucleotides are TGTGCCAGCACCCTCGACAGGGGATTGAATGAAAAACTGTTTTTT.

The rearrangement uses TRBV4-2 and TRBJ2-3; TRBD2 aligns across 7 bases. The CDR3 spans 15 residues. Per the germline V gene, CDR1 is LGHNA and CDR2 is YNFKEQ. V was pared by 0 bases and J by 11 bases, with 11 bases of the junction left unmatched. CDR3 in amino acids: CASSQEEREGSKQYF. In DNA, the CDR3 is TGTGCCAGCAGCCAAGAGGAGAGGGAGGGGTCTAAGCAGTATTTT.

This chain joins TRBV4-2 and TRBJ1-4, with 7 bases matching TRBD1. Trimming took 6 bases from V and 3 from J; bases not matched to a gene: 10. This CDR3 has 16 residues. Germline-derived CDR1 and CDR2 are LGHNA and YNFKEQ. The CDR3 bases are TGTGCCAGCAGACCGGAAGGGGGCCTAGCTAATGAAAAACTGTTTTTT. Its protein product is CASRPEGGLANEKLFF.

Only a few counts were recorded for this clone. The chain employs TRBV4-2 and TRBJ2-2; D remains unclear. Trimming pared 0 bases from V and 4 bases from J, leaving 6 bases between. CDR1 is LGHNA, CDR2 YNFKEQ, per germline. This CDR3 contains 14 residues. The CDR3 is CASSQDRFTGELFF. CDR3 DNA: TGTGCCAGCAGCCAAGACAGATTCACCGGGGAGCTGTTTTTT.

This clone was observed a few times. The rearrangement uses TRBV9 and TRBJ1-1, with D possibly TRBD1 on 5 matching bases. CDR1 is SGDLS and CDR2 is YYNGEE in the germline V gene. The CDR3 runs to 14 residues. V dropped 0 bases and J dropped 4 bases, with 10 bases sitting between them. The CDR3 region has the DNA TGTGCCAGCAGCGTAGTACCCGGGGGCACTGAAGCTTTCTTT. It encodes CASSVVPGGTEAFF.